These T cell receptor beta chains were read from a single sample in a study of T cell responses to AZD1222 COVID-19 vaccine. Assay used: immunoSEQ multiplex PCR; TCRdb lists only in-frame clones, some missing. The table includes around 180,000 clones, less than 95% detected once. Material: peripheral blood, obtained on day 0 of AZD1222 vaccination. The receptors come from an adult in good health. CDR3s include the opening cysteine and the closing phenylalanine or tryptophan. Each record gives: clone size, D gene, V gene, J gene, CDR3 protein, CDR3 DNA. D genes are given only for firm matches. Only part of the rows carry a size: once, few, many, or a class if the clone is expanded.

abundance: .
d_gene: TRBD1
v_gene: TRBV7-9
j_gene: TRBJ1-2
CDR3aa: CASSQGDTTFTF
CDR3nt: TGTGCCAGCAGCCAGGGGGACACCACGTTCACCTTC

abundance: .
d_gene: TRBD1
v_gene: TRBV10-3
j_gene: TRBJ2-7
CDR3aa: CAISRQGGDYEQYF
CDR3nt: TGTGCCATAAGCAGACAGGGTGGAGACTACGAGCAGTACTTC

abundance: .
d_gene: .
v_gene: TRBV4-3
j_gene: TRBJ1-2
CDR3aa: CASSPRGSESGYTF
CDR3nt: TGCGCCAGCAGCCCCCGGGGGTCGGAGAGTGGCTACACCTTC

abundance: .
d_gene: TRBD1
v_gene: TRBV7-2
j_gene: TRBJ2-7
CDR3aa: CASSQDRGPTYEQYF
CDR3nt: TGTGCCAGCAGTCAAGACAGGGGTCCTACCTACGAGCAGTACTTC

abundance: .
d_gene: .
v_gene: TRBV30
j_gene: TRBJ1-1
CDR3aa: CAWSVVTETEAFF
CDR3nt: TGTGCCTGGAGTGTAGTAACGGAAACTGAAGCTTTCTTT

abundance: .
d_gene: .
v_gene: TRBV4-3
j_gene: TRBJ2-3
CDR3aa: CASSQDRGDTQYF
CDR3nt: TGCGCCAGCAGCCAAGATCGTGGGGATACGCAGTATTTT

abundance: .
d_gene: .
v_gene: TRBV2
j_gene: TRBJ2-7
CDR3aa: CASSDEQGRYEQYF
CDR3nt: TGTGCCAGCAGTGATGAACAGGGACGATACGAGCAGTACTTC

abundance: .
d_gene: TRBD1
v_gene: TRBV2
j_gene: TRBJ1-1
CDR3aa: CARTDRVGTEAFF
CDR3nt: TGTGCCAGGACGGACAGGGTTGGCACTGAAGCTTTCTTT

abundance: .
d_gene: TRBD2
v_gene: TRBV6-1
j_gene: TRBJ2-7
CDR3aa: CASSDTSGAYEQYF
CDR3nt: TGTGCCAGCAGTGATACTAGCGGGGCCTACGAGCAGTACTTC

abundance: once
d_gene: .
v_gene: TRBV6-2/TRBV6-3
j_gene: TRBJ2-5
CDR3aa: CASSYQVGGGAETQYF
CDR3nt: TGTGCCAGCAGTTACCAAGTTGGGGGGGGCGCAGAGACCCAGTACTTC

abundance: .
d_gene: .
v_gene: TRBV14
j_gene: TRBJ1-1
CDR3aa: CASSQDLLSENTEAFF
CDR3nt: TGTGCCAGCAGCCAAGATCTCCTCTCGGAGAACACTGAAGCTTTCTTT

abundance: .
d_gene: TRBD2
v_gene: TRBV5-6
j_gene: TRBJ2-1
CDR3aa: CASSLGLAGAYNEQFF
CDR3nt: TGTGCCAGCAGCTTGGGGCTAGCGGGGGCCTACAATGAGCAGTTCTTC

abundance: .
d_gene: .
v_gene: TRBV18
j_gene: TRBJ1-5
CDR3aa: CASSPQSGGNQPQHF
CDR3nt: TGTGCCAGCTCACCACAGTCGGGGGGCAATCAGCCCCAGCATTTT

abundance: .
d_gene: .
v_gene: TRBV19
j_gene: TRBJ1-1
CDR3aa: CASSIRARVGTEAFF
CDR3nt: TGTGCCAGTAGTATTCGTGCACGGGTGGGCACTGAAGCTTTCTTT

abundance: .
d_gene: .
v_gene: TRBV7-2
j_gene: TRBJ2-3
CDR3aa: CASSFYQGSTDTQYF
CDR3nt: TGTGCCAGCAGCTTCTACCAGGGTAGCACAGATACGCAGTATTTT

abundance: .
d_gene: .
v_gene: TRBV4-3
j_gene: TRBJ1-2
CDR3aa: CASSPSPQAGSQNYGYTF
CDR3nt: TGCGCCAGCAGCCCCTCCCCCCAAGCAGGGTCCCAAAACTATGGCTACACCTTC

abundance: .
d_gene: TRBD1
v_gene: TRBV19
j_gene: TRBJ1-4
CDR3aa: CASKQGAANEKLFF
CDR3nt: TGTGCCAGTAAACAGGGGGCTGCTAATGAAAAACTGTTTTTT

abundance: once
d_gene: .
v_gene: TRBV7-9
j_gene: TRBJ1-6
CDR3aa: CASSSSTGANSPLHF
CDR3nt: TGTGCCAGCAGCTCGTCGACGGGAGCGAATTCACCCCTCCACTTT

abundance: .
d_gene: TRBD2
v_gene: TRBV7-3
j_gene: TRBJ2-1
CDR3aa: CASSPRGASGGAGEQFF
CDR3nt: TGTGCCAGCAGCCCCCGCGGGGCTAGCGGGGGGGCGGGTGAGCAGTTCTTC

abundance: .
d_gene: .
v_gene: TRBV5-1
j_gene: TRBJ2-7
CDR3aa: CASSFGGRYEQYF
CDR3nt: TGCGCCAGCAGCTTCGGGGGCCGATACGAGCAGTACTTC

abundance: .
d_gene: .
v_gene: TRBV6-5
j_gene: TRBJ1-1
CDR3aa: CASSYRPHTEAFF
CDR3nt: TGTGCCAGCAGTTATAGGCCTCACACTGAAGCTTTCTTT

abundance: .
d_gene: .
v_gene: TRBV6-2/TRBV6-3
j_gene: TRBJ1-2
CDR3aa: CASSPPERSYGYTF
CDR3nt: TGTGCCAGCAGCCCCCCGGAGAGGTCCTATGGCTACACCTTC

abundance: .
d_gene: .
v_gene: TRBV29-1
j_gene: TRBJ1-4
CDR3aa: CSVEESGRGEKLFF
CDR3nt: TGCAGCGTTGAAGAGAGCGGACGGGGAGAAAAACTGTTTTTT

abundance: .
d_gene: .
v_gene: TRBV27
j_gene: TRBJ2-3
CDR3aa: CASSFESGAGRDRTDTQYF
CDR3nt: TGTGCCAGCAGTTTCGAATCCGGGGCGGGGCGGGATCGCACAGATACGCAGTATTTT

abundance: .
d_gene: .
v_gene: TRBV5-5
j_gene: TRBJ1-2
CDR3aa: CASSLSGAGYGYTF
CDR3nt: TGTGCCAGCAGCTTGTCGGGGGCCGGATATGGCTACACCTTC

abundance: .
d_gene: TRBD2
v_gene: TRBV5-1
j_gene: TRBJ2-3
CDR3aa: CASTGGLSTDTQYF
CDR3nt: TGCGCCAGCACGGGAGGGCTAAGCACAGATACGCAGTATTTT

abundance: once
d_gene: .
v_gene: TRBV5-6
j_gene: TRBJ1-4
CDR3aa: CASSLEVAAGREKLFF
CDR3nt: TGTGCCAGCAGCTTGGAGGTGGCAGCGGGGCGGGAAAAACTGTTTTTT

abundance: .
d_gene: .
v_gene: TRBV12-5
j_gene: TRBJ1-1
CDR3aa: CASGLTVGEAFF
CDR3nt: TGTGCTAGTGGTTTGACAGTGGGGGAAGCTTTCTTT

abundance: .
d_gene: .
v_gene: TRBV5-1
j_gene: TRBJ2-7
CDR3aa: CASSLAGVAVEQYF
CDR3nt: TGCGCCAGCAGCTTGGCCGGAGTAGCTGTCGAGCAGTACTTC

abundance: .
d_gene: .
v_gene: TRBV14
j_gene: TRBJ1-2
CDR3aa: CASSPRTLNYGYTF
CDR3nt: TGTGCCAGCAGCCCTCGGACGCTTAACTATGGCTACACCTTC

abundance: .
d_gene: .
v_gene: TRBV9
j_gene: TRBJ2-3
CDR3aa: CASSVYRPSAIITDTQYF
CDR3nt: TGTGCCAGCAGCGTTTATCGACCCTCGGCTATCATCACAGATACGCAGTATTTT

abundance: .
d_gene: .
v_gene: TRBV12-3/TRBV12-4
j_gene: TRBJ2-3
CDR3aa: CASSFIRADTQYF
CDR3nt: TGTGCCAGCAGTTTTATAAGAGCAGATACGCAGTATTTT

abundance: few
d_gene: .
v_gene: TRBV2
j_gene: TRBJ2-1
CDR3aa: CASSERVRGPMYNEQFF
CDR3nt: TGTGCCAGCAGTGAAAGGGTCCGGGGGCCGATGTACAATGAGCAGTTCTTC

abundance: .
d_gene: .
v_gene: TRBV7-9
j_gene: TRBJ1-1
CDR3aa: CASSSTENTEAFF
CDR3nt: TGTGCCAGCAGCTCCACAGAGAACACTGAAGCTTTCTTT

abundance: .
d_gene: TRBD1
v_gene: TRBV2
j_gene: TRBJ2-5
CDR3aa: CASSYPGQGGETQYF
CDR3nt: TGTGCCAGCAGCTACCCGGGACAGGGAGGGGAGACCCAGTACTTC

abundance: .
d_gene: TRBD2
v_gene: TRBV4-2
j_gene: TRBJ2-1
CDR3aa: CASSQDGGLAGPDGFF
CDR3nt: TGTGCCAGCAGCCAAGATGGTGGACTAGCGGGCCCCGACGGGTTCTTC

abundance: .
d_gene: .
v_gene: TRBV7-2
j_gene: TRBJ2-2
CDR3aa: CASSLALGLPGELFF
CDR3nt: TGTGCCAGCAGCTTAGCCTTGGGACTCCCCGGGGAGCTGTTTTTT

abundance: .
d_gene: .
v_gene: TRBV5-4
j_gene: TRBJ2-7
CDR3aa: CASSTSGRNEQYF
CDR3nt: TGTGCCAGCAGCACAAGCGGACGGAACGAGCAGTACTTC

abundance: .
d_gene: TRBD2
v_gene: TRBV7-2
j_gene: TRBJ2-1
CDR3aa: CASSLESGLANEQFF
CDR3nt: TGTGCCAGCAGCTTAGAATCGGGACTAGCCAATGAGCAGTTCTTC

abundance: .
d_gene: .
v_gene: TRBV7-2
j_gene: TRBJ2-2
CDR3aa: CASSLRRVENTGELFF
CDR3nt: TGTGCCAGCAGCTTACGGAGAGTAGAGAACACCGGGGAGCTGTTTTTT

abundance: .
d_gene: TRBD2
v_gene: TRBV4-1
j_gene: TRBJ2-5
CDR3aa: CASRPQGRGGPETQYF
CDR3nt: TGCGCCAGCAGGCCCCAAGGGCGGGGGGGCCCAGAGACCCAGTACTTC

abundance: .
d_gene: .
v_gene: TRBV19
j_gene: TRBJ2-2
CDR3aa: CASSPRGLTGELFF
CDR3nt: TGTGCCAGTAGTCCCCGGGGGTTGACCGGGGAGCTGTTTTTT

abundance: .
d_gene: .
v_gene: TRBV30
j_gene: TRBJ1-2
CDR3aa: CAWRGGAGNYGYTF
CDR3nt: TGTGCCTGGAGAGGAGGGGCAGGGAACTATGGCTACACCTTC

abundance: .
d_gene: .
v_gene: TRBV14
j_gene: TRBJ2-7
CDR3aa: CASSQGPGEPYEQYF
CDR3nt: TGTGCCAGCAGCCAAGGACCAGGGGAACCCTACGAGCAGTACTTC

abundance: .
d_gene: .
v_gene: TRBV12-3/TRBV12-4
j_gene: TRBJ2-7
CDR3aa: CASSPTVPYEQYF
CDR3nt: TGTGCCAGCAGCCCGACAGTACCCTACGAGCAGTACTTC

abundance: .
d_gene: .
v_gene: TRBV6-2/TRBV6-3
j_gene: TRBJ1-5
CDR3aa: CASSIASRDLGQPQHF
CDR3nt: TGTGCCAGCAGTATCGCCAGTCGGGATTTAGGTCAGCCCCAGCATTTT

abundance: few
d_gene: .
v_gene: TRBV7-8
j_gene: TRBJ1-1
CDR3aa: CASSPNSAGANTEAFF
CDR3nt: TGTGCCAGCAGTCCAAACTCGGCGGGGGCGAACACTGAAGCTTTCTTT

abundance: .
d_gene: TRBD2
v_gene: TRBV5-4
j_gene: TRBJ2-3
CDR3aa: CASRTGGLTDTQYF
CDR3nt: TGTGCCAGCAGGACGGGGGGGCTCACAGATACGCAGTATTTT

abundance: .
d_gene: TRBD1
v_gene: TRBV19
j_gene: TRBJ2-2
CDR3aa: CASSATGAGELFF
CDR3nt: TGTGCCAGTAGTGCGACAGGGGCCGGGGAGCTGTTTTTT

abundance: few
d_gene: .
v_gene: TRBV6-2/TRBV6-3
j_gene: TRBJ2-5
CDR3aa: CASSAIGTQYF
CDR3nt: TGTGCCAGCAGTGCCATTGGCACCCAGTACTTC

abundance: .
d_gene: .
v_gene: TRBV7-2
j_gene: TRBJ2-7
CDR3aa: CASSPQGGGEQYF
CDR3nt: TGTGCCAGCAGTCCTCAGGGGGGCGGCGAGCAGTACTTC

abundance: .
d_gene: .
v_gene: TRBV11-2
j_gene: TRBJ2-1
CDR3aa: CASSLERNNEQFF
CDR3nt: TGTGCCAGCAGCCTGGAGCGGAACAATGAGCAGTTCTTC

abundance: .
d_gene: .
v_gene: TRBV14
j_gene: TRBJ2-3
CDR3aa: CASSQGVRGGDTQYF
CDR3nt: TGTGCCAGCAGCCAAGGGGTAAGGGGAGGAGATACGCAGTATTTT

abundance: once
d_gene: .
v_gene: TRBV19
j_gene: TRBJ1-5
CDR3aa: CASSIQESNQPQHF
CDR3nt: TGTGCCAGTAGTATACAGGAGAGCAATCAGCCCCAGCATTTT

abundance: .
d_gene: .
v_gene: TRBV9
j_gene: TRBJ2-7
CDR3aa: CASSISTGSSYEQYF
CDR3nt: TGTGCCAGCAGCATCTCTACAGGGTCCTCCTACGAGCAGTACTTC

abundance: once
d_gene: .
v_gene: TRBV3-1/TRBV3-2
j_gene: TRBJ2-1
CDR3aa: CASRPRGSSYNEQFF
CDR3nt: TGTGCCAGCAGACCAAGAGGGAGCTCCTACAATGAGCAGTTCTTC

abundance: once
d_gene: TRBD1
v_gene: TRBV7-6
j_gene: TRBJ1-4
CDR3aa: CASSLSSRQGSANEKLFF
CDR3nt: TGTGCCAGCAGCTTATCATCCCGACAGGGCTCGGCTAATGAAAAACTGTTTTTT